This paragraph covers one T cell receptor beta chain sequence. Its antigen is unidentified. The CDR3 does not end in the conserved phenylalanine or tryptophan, so this is likely a read error. This sample's RNA came from whole unsorted tissue. This non-tumor lung sample came from over 3 cm beyond the tumor edge. Three rounds of nested PCR, following a modified ARM-PCR protocol, produced the TCRbeta library. TCRdb reprocessed the multiplex PCR reads with MiXCR, giving one entry per CDR3 protein. The sample records fewer than 45,000 distinct CDR3 sequences, around 62% being singletons. Germline CDR1 reads SQVTM; CDR2 reads ANQGSEA. The CDR3 is 14 residues long. Trimming removed 5 bases from V and 6 bases from J, with 18 bases in between. The source of the sample is a study of tumor and adjacent non-tumor tissue in lung cancer. Whole-study context: Histology: 11 to 13 adenocarcinoma, a couple of squamous cell carcinoma, 1 small cell lung cancer. Stage I to III disease affected 9 to 10 men and 5 women aged roughly 30 to 80.

The study, taken as a whole, reports: Shorter survival was associated with higher TCR diversity in tumors.

The sequenced sample consisted of distant non-tumor lung tissue. The clonotype originates from a woman between 40 and 50 years old with non-small cell lung cancer. V is TRBV29-1 and J is TRBJ2-3; D call uncertain. CDR3 sequence: CSVIRAIMFDTQYY. The CDR3, as DNA: TGCAGCGTTATACGGGCGATTATGTTCGATACGCAGTATTAT.